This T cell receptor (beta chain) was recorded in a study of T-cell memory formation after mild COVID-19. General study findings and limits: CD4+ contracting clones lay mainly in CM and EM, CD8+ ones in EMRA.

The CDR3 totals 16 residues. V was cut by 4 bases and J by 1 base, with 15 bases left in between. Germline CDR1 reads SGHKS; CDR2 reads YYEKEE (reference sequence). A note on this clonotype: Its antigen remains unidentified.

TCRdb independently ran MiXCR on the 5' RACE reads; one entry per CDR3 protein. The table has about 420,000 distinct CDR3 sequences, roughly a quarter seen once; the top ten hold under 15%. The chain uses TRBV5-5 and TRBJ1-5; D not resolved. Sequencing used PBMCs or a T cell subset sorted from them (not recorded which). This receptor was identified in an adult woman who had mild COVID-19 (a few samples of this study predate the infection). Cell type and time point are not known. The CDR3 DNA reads TGTGCCAGCAGCGAAAGGGCCGAGCTCAGCAATCAGCCCCAGCATTTT. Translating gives CASSERAELSNQPQHF.